Sequencing of this TCR beta chain was carried out in a study of Graves' ophthalmopathy and Graves' hyperthyroidism. Overall study findings and caveats: Clonotypes were expanded in thyroid at above 0.001 frequency, and most also appeared in blood. Classification of ophthalmopathy versus stable hyperthyroidism by a 13-signature model yielded around 88% sensitivity and approximately 80% specificity. Its predictions of ophthalmopathy progression gave the model over 65% sensitivity and approximately 72% specificity.

From RNA, the CDR3 regions of TCR beta chains were amplified and sequenced. HTBI primers primed a first-round RT-PCR, and a second-round multiplex PCR followed. One entry per CDR3 protein, called by TCRdb with MiXCR from the multiplex PCR reads. The sample lists under 350,000 distinct CDR3 sequences; around a sixth were seen once. Notes on this clonotype: Its matching antigen is unknown.

The CDR3 runs 16 residues. Losses at the gene ends were 2 bases for V and 9 bases for J; bases not matched to a gene: 15. In germline, CDR1 is SGHKS, CDR2 YYEKEE (reference sequence). PBMCs had their origin in fresh peripheral blood (around 10 ml). The chain carries TRBV5-5 and TRBJ2-5; 8 bases match TRBD2. The TCR sequence derives from an adult man with Graves' ophthalmopathy. The sequencing sample was made of peripheral blood. In DNA form, the CDR3 reads TGTGCCAGCAGCTTACGTGGACTAGCTGTGTTTGAGTCCCAGTACTTC. As protein: CASSLRGLAVFESQYF.